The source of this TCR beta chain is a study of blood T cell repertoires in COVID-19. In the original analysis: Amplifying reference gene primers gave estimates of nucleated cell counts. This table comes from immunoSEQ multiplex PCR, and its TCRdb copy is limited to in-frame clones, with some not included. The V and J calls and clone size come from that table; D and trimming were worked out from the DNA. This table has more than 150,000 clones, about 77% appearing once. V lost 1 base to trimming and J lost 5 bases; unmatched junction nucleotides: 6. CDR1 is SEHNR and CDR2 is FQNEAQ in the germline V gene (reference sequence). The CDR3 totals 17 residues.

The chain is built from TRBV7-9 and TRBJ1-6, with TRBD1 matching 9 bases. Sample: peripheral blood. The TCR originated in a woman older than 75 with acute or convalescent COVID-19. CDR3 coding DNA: TGTGCCAGCAGCTTAGGGTCCGGGACAGGGAATAATTCACCCCTCCACTTT. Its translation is CASSLGSGTGNNSPLHF. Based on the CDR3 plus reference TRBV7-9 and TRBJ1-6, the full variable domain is DTGVSQNPRHKITKRGQNVTFRCDPISEHNRLYWYRQTLGQGPEFLTYFQNEAQLEKSRLLSDRFSAERPKGSFSTLEIQRTEQGDSAMYLCASSLGSGTGNNSPLHFGNGTRLTVT.